Listed here are 3 T cell receptor beta chains from one sample, sequenced in a study of CD8+CD57+ T cells in acquired aplastic anemia. Patients chosen for sequencing had CD8+CD57+ cells that had expanded, as shown by flow cytometry. Template material for TCR beta VDJ and CDR3 profiling consisted of genomic DNA. MiXCR, run by TCRdb on the reads, gives a single entry per CDR3 protein. The data hold hundreds of thousands of distinct CDR3 sequences, with roughly half observed a single time. Sequenced material: sorted CD4+, CD8+, or CD8+CD57+ T cells (not recorded which) from PBMCs. Every receptor here comes from a human donor with aplastic anemia.

The chain has TRBV7-9 and TRBJ1-6; D may be TRBD1 (6 bases). Germline V gene data show CDR1 as SEHNR and CDR2 as FQNEAQ (reference sequence). The CDR3 is 13 residues long. V lost 3 bases to trimming and J lost 10 bases, with 10 bases between them. In DNA, the CDR3 is TGTGCCAGCAGCTTGACAGGTGGATCACCCCTCCACTTT. It specifies CASSLTGGSPLHF.

CDR3 in amino acids: CASSTSNYGYTF. The CDR3, as DNA: TGCGCCAGCAGCACTTCCAACTATGGCTACACCTTC. The rearrangement uses TRBV4-1 and TRBJ1-2; D is unresolved. The CDR3 sequence is 12 residues long. With 5 bases removed from V and 2 bases from J, the gap between germline ends came to 6 bases. The germline gives CDR1 MGHRA, CDR2 YSYEKL.

The J gene is TRBJ2-5, the V gene TRBV15; D might be TRBD2 (5 bases). V was trimmed by 2 bases and J by 5 bases, leaving 15 bases between them. The length of the CDR3 is 15 residues. Germline V gives CDR1 LNHNV, CDR2 YYDKDF (reference sequence). This chain's CDR3 is CATSRTRAKSETQYF. CDR3 nucleotides: TGTGCCACCAGCAGAACTAGGGCCAAAAGCGAGACCCAGTACTTC.